A selection of T cell receptor beta chains follows, all from one sample in a study of cytomegalovirus exposure and HLA in healthy donors. Measured with immunoSEQ multiplex PCR; TCRdb has only the in-frame clones, and not every one. The repertoire holds 100,000 to 150,000 clones, with about 84% as singletons. Material for sequencing was PBMCs. These receptors were collected from a woman in her twenties or thirties in good health and CMV-seronegative. CDR3s include the opening cysteine and the closing phenylalanine or tryptophan. Each record gives: clone size, J gene, V gene, D gene, CDR3 protein, CDR3 DNA. A D gene is named only where the DNA matches it firmly. Clone sizes are given selectively: once, few, many, or a class where the clone is expanded.

size: -
J: TRBJ2-1
V: TRBV27
D: -
CDR3: CASSQGNEQFF
DNA: TGTGCCAGCAGCCAGGGCAATGAGCAGTTCTTC

size: -
J: TRBJ2-7
V: TRBV2
D: -
CDR3: CASSPRGSYEQYF
DNA: TGTGCCAGCAGCCCCAGGGGTTCCTACGAGCAGTACTTC

size: few
J: TRBJ1-1
V: TRBV30
D: TRBD1
CDR3: CAWSTGQGNTEAFF
DNA: TGTGCCTGGAGTACCGGACAGGGAAACACTGAAGCTTTCTTT

size: -
J: TRBJ1-5
V: TRBV6-4
D: -
CDR3: CASSPGADNQPQHF
DNA: TGTGCCAGCAGTCCAGGGGCAGATAATCAGCCCCAGCATTTT

size: -
J: TRBJ1-2
V: TRBV18
D: TRBD1
CDR3: CASSPSPDRGLGYTF
DNA: TGTGCCAGCTCCCCTTCCCCGGACAGGGGGCTAGGCTACACCTTC

size: -
J: TRBJ1-3
V: TRBV19
D: TRBD1
CDR3: CASTTNRGGNTIYF
DNA: TGTGCCAGTACCACAAACAGGGGTGGAAACACCATATATTTT

size: few
J: TRBJ1-2
V: TRBV4-1
D: -
CDR3: CASSPNSGEHYGYTF
DNA: TGCGCCAGCAGCCCCAACTCAGGGGAACACTATGGCTACACCTTC

size: -
J: TRBJ1-2
V: TRBV19
D: TRBD1
CDR3: CASSGGIGYGYTF
DNA: TGTGCCAGTTCAGGGGGTATTGGCTATGGCTACACCTTC

size: once
J: TRBJ1-2
V: TRBV4-3
D: TRBD1
CDR3: CASSRAGQNYGYTF
DNA: TGCGCCAGCAGCCGCGCGGGACAGAACTATGGCTACACCTTC

size: -
J: TRBJ2-3
V: TRBV9
D: -
CDR3: CASSRRQNTDTQYF
DNA: TGTGCCAGCAGCCGACGACAGAACACAGATACGCAGTATTTT